The sequence of this TCR beta chain was determined in a study of blood T cell repertoires in COVID-19. About the research overall: Acute and convalescent COVID-19 specimens originated in the United States, Italy and Spain.

Enrollment of patients from Seattle took place during active infection, with longitudinal follow-up. Germline V gives CDR1 SGHNT, CDR2 YENEEA. V was pared by 1 base and J by 5 bases, with 8 bases between. This CDR3 contains 13 residues. Authors' analysis steps: The assay estimated nucleated cells by amplifying reference gene primers. Measured with immunoSEQ multiplex PCR; TCRdb has only the in-frame clones, and not every one. The V and J calls and clone size were taken over from that table, and D and trimming were inferred from the DNA. The repertoire holds fewer than 250,000 clones, with around 84% as singletons.

The V and J genes are TRBV11-3 and TRBJ2-5; D remains ambiguous. Source material: peripheral blood. The TCR comes from a woman older than 75 with COVID-19, enrolled during active disease. Written as DNA, the CDR3 is TGTGCCAGCAGCTTAGGAGTGCGTGAGACCCAGTACTTC. It yields the protein CASSLGVRETQYF.